The rows below give T cell receptor beta chains drawn from one sample of a study of identifying expanded T cells in peripheral blood. TCRdb's copy holds only in-frame clones and misses some; the assay was immunoSEQ multiplex PCR. Among about 82,000 clones, about 90% were seen once, and the ten largest hold 7% to 7.5%. Material for sequencing was blood. These receptors all stem from a person aged 18 to 69 in good health. Both conserved end residues are part of each CDR3. D genes are given only for firm matches. Not all rows give a size; the values are once, few, many and, for expanded clones, a class.

TRBJ2-1 TRBV12-5 once NA TGTGCTAGTGGTTTGGTACTCAGGGCCGGTGAGCAGTTCTTC CASGLVLRAGEQFF
TRBJ2-3 TRBV7-6 NA NA TGTGCCAGCAGCCCCGCAGACCGGGGGATAACAGATACGCAGTATTTT CASSPADRGITDTQYF
TRBJ2-7 TRBV5-1 NA NA TGCGCCAGCAGCTTGGACTTATCCTACGAGCAGTACTTC CASSLDLSYEQYF
TRBJ2-3 TRBV4-3 NA NA TGCGCCAGCAGCCCGGGTTTTAGCGGAGATACGCAGTATTTT CASSPGFSGDTQYF
TRBJ1-1 TRBV2 once TRBD1 TGTGCCAGGACCACAGGGGGGGTGAACACTGAAGCTTTCTTT CARTTGGVNTEAFF
TRBJ2-3 TRBV29-1 NA TRBD2 TGCAGCGCTCGAAAGCGGGGTGGGGATACGCAGTATTTT CSARKRGGDTQYF
TRBJ1-2 TRBV7-9 NA NA TGTGCCAGCAGAATTCGACCCCCTCCTGGCAACTATGGCTACACCTTC CASRIRPPPGNYGYTF
TRBJ1-1 TRBV7-6 NA TRBD1 TGTGCCAGCAGCCTATACGGACAGGGGGCGAACACTGAAGCTTTCTTT CASSLYGQGANTEAFF
TRBJ1-6 TRBV6-5 NA TRBD1 TGTGCCAGCAGTTACGACAGGGACACTTCACCCCTCCACTTT CASSYDRDTSPLHF
TRBJ2-1 TRBV11-1 NA NA TGTGCCAGCAGTTTAGCGGCCCTGAGGGATGAGCAGTTCTTC CASSLAALRDEQFF
TRBJ1-3 TRBV6-6 NA NA TGTGCCAGCTGGGCCGGAAACACCATATATTTT CASWAGNTIYF
TRBJ1-5 TRBV4-2 NA NA TGTGCCAGCAGCCAAGATGGGGGTAGCAATCAGCCCCAGCATTTT CASSQDGGSNQPQHF
TRBJ1-5 TRBV18 NA TRBD1 TGTGCCAGCTCAACACAGGGGTCGGGGAGCAATCAGCCCCAGCATTTT CASSTQGSGSNQPQHF
TRBJ2-3 TRBV25-1 NA NA TGTGCCAGCAGTGAATCTTGGGGAAGGACGCAGTATTTT CASSESWGRTQYF
TRBJ1-2 TRBV5-1 NA NA TGCGCCAGCAGCTTAGGGGGATCGGACAACTATGGCTACACCTTC CASSLGGSDNYGYTF
TRBJ2-2 TRBV30 once NA TGTGCCTGGAACGGGGGCGCATACACCGGGGAGCTGTTTTTT CAWNGGAYTGELFF
TRBJ1-1 TRBV29-1 NA NA TGCAGCGTTCTTCAGAACACTGAAGCTTTCTTT CSVLQNTEAFF
TRBJ1-2 TRBV19 NA NA TGTGCCAGTAGTATAGTTCCAGGGAACTATGGCTACACCTTC CASSIVPGNYGYTF
TRBJ1-6 TRBV4-1 NA TRBD1 TGCGCCAGCAGCCAAGACCGAGCTCGACAGGGTTTCAATTCACCCCTCCACTTT CASSQDRARQGFNSPLHF
TRBJ1-1 TRBV5-1 NA TRBD1 TGCGCCAGCAACGCAGGGACAGAGGGCACTGAAGCTTTCTTT CASNAGTEGTEAFF
TRBJ2-3 TRBV5-1 NA TRBD1 TGCGCCAGCAGCCGGGACAGCTCCACTAGCACAGATACGCAGTATTTT CASSRDSSTSTDTQYF
TRBJ1-1 TRBV6-5 NA TRBD1 TGTGCCAGCAGTTCCGCGACAGGGTGGACTGAAGCTTTCTTT CASSSATGWTEAFF
TRBJ1-1 TRBV6-5 NA NA TGTGCCAGCAGTTACGGCACCTTGAACACTGAAGCTTTCTTT CASSYGTLNTEAFF
TRBJ2-3 TRBV5-1 NA NA TGCGCCAGCAGCTTGGAGGCGCCAGGAGATACGCAGTATTTT CASSLEAPGDTQYF
TRBJ1-4 TRBV27 once NA TGTGCCAGCAGTGTCCGACACGGCCCTAATGAAAAACTGTTTTTT CASSVRHGPNEKLFF
TRBJ1-5 TRBV4-1 NA NA TGCGCCAGCAGCCGCCAGGGTAGCAATCAGCCCCAGCATTTT CASSRQGSNQPQHF
TRBJ1-1 TRBV2 NA NA TGTGCCAGCATGGAGGCCTGGCAGGCGGCTGAAGCTTTCTTT CASMEAWQAAEAFF
TRBJ1-2 TRBV5-4 NA TRBD1 TGTGCCAGCAGCCCCGAGGGGACAGGGGGAGAACGGTATGGCTACACCTTC CASSPEGTGGERYGYTF
TRBJ1-2 TRBV19 NA NA TGTGCCAGTAGTATAAAGGCAGGGCCCAACTATGGCTACACCTTC CASSIKAGPNYGYTF
TRBJ2-7 TRBV7-2 NA TRBD1 TGTGCCAGCAGCTTAGCAACAGGGGGGACCTACGAGCAGTACTTC CASSLATGGTYEQYF
TRBJ1-2 TRBV28 NA TRBD1 TGTGCCAGCAGAGGACAGGGGTACTATGGCTACACCTTC CASRGQGYYGYTF
TRBJ1-2 TRBV13 NA NA TGTGCCAGCAGCTCCGAGGAGGAAATCATTTCTAACTATGGCTACACCTTC CASSSEEEIISNYGYTF
TRBJ1-1 TRBV25-1 NA TRBD1 TGTGCCAGCAGTGCGCGAGGGACAGACCCGCGGGGGACTGAAGCTTTCTTT CASSARGTDPRGTEAFF
TRBJ2-3 TRBV5-6 NA NA TGTGCCAGCAGCTTGTTCAGGACCCCTAATACGCAGTATTTT CASSLFRTPNTQYF
TRBJ2-1 TRBV7-2 NA NA TGTGCCAGCCAAAAAAGGTCCGGGACACTCTACAATGAGCAGTTCTTC CASQKRSGTLYNEQFF
TRBJ2-7 TRBV4-1 NA NA TGCGCCAGCAGCCAATGGGAAACCGGGCCGCAGTACTTC CASSQWETGPQYF
TRBJ1-1 TRBV7-8 NA NA TGTGCCAGCAGCCAGAACCCAGGGGCGAGGATGAACACTGAAGCTTTCTTT CASSQNPGARMNTEAFF
TRBJ2-3 TRBV6-5 NA NA TGTGCCAGCACCAAACGTGGCACAGATACGCAGTATTTT CASTKRGTDTQYF
TRBJ2-1 TRBV7-9 NA TRBD1 TGTGCCAGCCGAGAGGGGGCGATTGATGAGCAGTTCTTC CASREGAIDEQFF
TRBJ1-2 TRBV28 NA NA TGTGCCAGCAGTAATGGGGCAGGCGTCTATGGCTACACCTTC CASSNGAGVYGYTF
TRBJ1-2 TRBV19 few TRBD1 TGTGCCAGTAGTTACGACAGGGCTAACTATGGCTACACCTTC CASSYDRANYGYTF
TRBJ2-3 TRBV5-1 NA TRBD1 TGCGCCAGCAGCTCCACGACAGGGGGCTTAAGTACGCAGTATTTT CASSSTTGGLSTQYF
TRBJ1-2 TRBV18 NA TRBD1 TGTGCCAGCTCACCGTCCCGGGACAGGGGGGAGGATGGCTACACCTTC CASSPSRDRGEDGYTF
TRBJ2-3 TRBV7-2 NA NA TGTGCCAGCAGCACCAACACAGATACGCAGTATTTT CASSTNTDTQYF
TRBJ2-5 TRBV5-1 once NA TGCGCCAGCAGCTTTAAATTCGCTGGCCAAGAGACCCAGTACTTC CASSFKFAGQETQYF
TRBJ1-6 TRBV11-1 NA TRBD1 TGTGCCAGCAGCTTAAGGGGACAGGGGGACACTTCACCCCTCCACTTT CASSLRGQGDTSPLHF
TRBJ2-5 TRBV30 NA TRBD2 TGTGCCTGGGTGGGCCTAGCGGAGATGGGGACCCAGTACTTC CAWVGLAEMGTQYF
TRBJ1-1 TRBV28 NA NA TGTGCCAGCAGTTTACACCGACGGACTGAAGCTTTCTTT CASSLHRRTEAFF
TRBJ2-2 TRBV27 NA NA TGTGCCAGCAGTTTGACCGGGGGCTGGTCCGGGGAGCTGTTTTTT CASSLTGGWSGELFF
TRBJ1-6 TRBV2 few TRBD1 TGTGCCTGGGACAGGGGGAATTCACCCCTCCACTTT CAWDRGNSPLHF
TRBJ2-4 TRBV2 NA NA TGTGCCAGCAGTCTCCAGGGGCGATGGGGCAAAAACATTCAGTACTTC CASSLQGRWGKNIQYF
TRBJ1-2 TRBV2 NA NA TGTGCCAGCAGCCCTCAACCAGTGGTGGGAGATGGCTACACCTTC CASSPQPVVGDGYTF
TRBJ2-1 TRBV11-2 NA TRBD2 TGTGCCAGCAGCTTAGCTAGCGGGAGTTGGAATGAGCAGTTCTTC CASSLASGSWNEQFF
TRBJ2-7 TRBV27 NA NA TGTGCCAGCAGTTTTCGGGGTTTCGGCTACGAGCAGTACTTC CASSFRGFGYEQYF